This T cell receptor beta chain was obtained from a study of cytomegalovirus exposure and HLA in healthy donors. Germline V gives CDR1 MNHEY, CDR2 SVGAGI. This CDR3 comprises 15 residues. The ends were cut back, 5 bases at V and 0 bases at J, with 11 bases in the middle. 13 Jbeta primers and 60 Vbeta primers were used for the PCR. The assay was immunoSEQ multiplex PCR, and TCRdb's table has in-frame clones only and misses some. The sample table includes about 46,000 clones. The receptor comes from a woman in her 40s in good health and CMV-seronegative. The rearrangement joins TRBV6-5 to TRBJ1-5; perhaps TRBD1 as D (6 bases). The sample taken for sequencing was PBMCs. This chain's CDR3 is CASSPQGYSNQPQHF. DNA for the CDR3: TGTGCCAGCAGTCCGCAGGGGTATAGCAATCAGCCCCAGCATTTT.